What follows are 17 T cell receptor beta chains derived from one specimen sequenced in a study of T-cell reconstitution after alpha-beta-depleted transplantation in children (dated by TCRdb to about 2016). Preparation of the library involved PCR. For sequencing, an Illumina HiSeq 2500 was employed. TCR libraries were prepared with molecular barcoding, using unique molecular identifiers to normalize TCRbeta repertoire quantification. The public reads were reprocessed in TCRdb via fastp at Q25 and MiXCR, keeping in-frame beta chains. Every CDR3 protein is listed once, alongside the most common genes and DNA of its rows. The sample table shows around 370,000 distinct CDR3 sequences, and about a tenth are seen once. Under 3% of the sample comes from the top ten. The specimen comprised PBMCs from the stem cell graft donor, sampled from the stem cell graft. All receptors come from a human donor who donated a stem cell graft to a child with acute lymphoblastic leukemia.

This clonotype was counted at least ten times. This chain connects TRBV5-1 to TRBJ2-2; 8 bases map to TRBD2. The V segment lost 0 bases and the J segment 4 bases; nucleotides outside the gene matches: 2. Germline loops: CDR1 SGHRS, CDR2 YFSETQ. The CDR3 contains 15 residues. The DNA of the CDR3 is TGCGCCAGCAGCTTGGCAACTAGCGGCACCGGGGAGCTGTTTTTT. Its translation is CASSLATSGTGELFF.

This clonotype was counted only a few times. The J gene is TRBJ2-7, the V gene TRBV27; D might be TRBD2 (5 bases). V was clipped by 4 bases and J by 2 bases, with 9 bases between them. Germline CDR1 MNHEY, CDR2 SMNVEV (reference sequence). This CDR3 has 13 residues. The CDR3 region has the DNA TGTGCCAGCAGTTCCCTCGGGACCTACGAGCAGTACTTC. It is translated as CASSSLGTYEQYF.

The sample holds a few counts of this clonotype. CDR3 sequence: CASSVLGRAEQYF. CDR3 nucleotide sequence: TGTGCCAGCAGTGTTCTCGGGCGGGCCGAGCAGTACTTC. This chain links TRBV25-1 with TRBJ2-7, with TRBD2 as a possible D gene (5 bases). V was pared by 4 bases and J by 6 bases, with 13 bases between. This CDR3 region has 13 residues. Germline assignment: CDR1 MGHDK and CDR2 SYGVNS.

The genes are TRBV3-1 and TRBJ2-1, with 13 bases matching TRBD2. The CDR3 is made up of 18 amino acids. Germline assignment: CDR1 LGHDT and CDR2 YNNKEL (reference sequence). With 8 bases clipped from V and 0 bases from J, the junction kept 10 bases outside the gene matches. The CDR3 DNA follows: TGTGCCAGCTGCCCGGGACTAGCGGGACCAAGCTCCTACAATGAGCAGTTCTTC. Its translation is CASCPGLAGPSSYNEQFF.

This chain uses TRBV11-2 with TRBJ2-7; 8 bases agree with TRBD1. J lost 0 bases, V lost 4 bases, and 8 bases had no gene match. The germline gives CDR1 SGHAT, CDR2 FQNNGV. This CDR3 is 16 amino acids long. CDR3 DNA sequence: TGTGCCAGCAGCTCAGGGACAGGCAGGAGCTCCTACGAGCAGTACTTC. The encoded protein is CASSSGTGRSSYEQYF.

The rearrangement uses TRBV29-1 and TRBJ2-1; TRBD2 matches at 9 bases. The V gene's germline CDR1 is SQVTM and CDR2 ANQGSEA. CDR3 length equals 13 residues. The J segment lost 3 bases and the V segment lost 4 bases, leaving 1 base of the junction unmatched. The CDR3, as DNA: TGCAGCGTTGTGACTAGCGGCTACAATGAGCAGTTCTTC. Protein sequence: CSVVTSGYNEQFF.

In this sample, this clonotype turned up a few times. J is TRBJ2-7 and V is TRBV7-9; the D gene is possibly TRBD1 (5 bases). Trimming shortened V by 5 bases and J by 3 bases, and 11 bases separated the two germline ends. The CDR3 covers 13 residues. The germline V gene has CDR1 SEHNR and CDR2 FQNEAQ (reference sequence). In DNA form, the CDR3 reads TGTGCCAGCAGCCCAGCCCAGGGCTACGAGCAGTACTTC. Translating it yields CASSPAQGYEQYF.

The CDR3 sequence is CASSKREGGSGSTDTQYF. In DNA form, the CDR3 reads TGTGCCAGCAGCAAGCGGGAGGGCGGCTCTGGGAGCACAGATACGCAGTATTTT. The rearrangement joins TRBV9 to TRBJ2-3; TRBD2 aligns across 10 bases. Germline V gene lookup returns CDR1 SGDLS and CDR2 YYNGEE. J was trimmed by 0 bases and V by 4 bases; bases with no gene match: 11. CDR3 length: 18 amino acids.

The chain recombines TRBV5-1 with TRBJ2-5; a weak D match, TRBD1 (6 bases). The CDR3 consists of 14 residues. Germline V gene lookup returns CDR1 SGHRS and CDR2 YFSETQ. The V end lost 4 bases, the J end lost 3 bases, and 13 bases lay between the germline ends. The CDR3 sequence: CASSVGTTEETQYF. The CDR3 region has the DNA TGCGCCAGCAGCGTCGGGACAACTGAAGAGACCCAGTACTTC. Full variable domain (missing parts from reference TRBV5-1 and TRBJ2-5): KAGVTQTPRYLIKTRGQQVTLSCSPISGHRSVSWYQQTPGQGLQFLFEYFSETQRNKGNFPGRFSGRQFSNSRSEMNVSTLELGDSALYLCASSVGTTEETQYFGPGTRLLVL.

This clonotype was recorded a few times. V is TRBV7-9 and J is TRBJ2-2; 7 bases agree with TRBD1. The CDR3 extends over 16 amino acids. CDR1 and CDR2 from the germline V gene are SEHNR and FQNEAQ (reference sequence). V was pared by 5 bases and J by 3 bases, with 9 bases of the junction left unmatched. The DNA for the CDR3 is TGTGCCAGCAGCGCTCAACCGGGACAGCACACCGGGGAGCTGTTTTTT. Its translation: CASSAQPGQHTGELFF.

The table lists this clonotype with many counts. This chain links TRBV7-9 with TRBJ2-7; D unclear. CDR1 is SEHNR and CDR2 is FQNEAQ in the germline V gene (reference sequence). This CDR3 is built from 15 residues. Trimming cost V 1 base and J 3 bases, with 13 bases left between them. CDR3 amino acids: CASSLVQRGNYEQYF. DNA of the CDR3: TGTGCCAGCAGCTTAGTTCAGCGCGGAAACTACGAGCAGTACTTC.

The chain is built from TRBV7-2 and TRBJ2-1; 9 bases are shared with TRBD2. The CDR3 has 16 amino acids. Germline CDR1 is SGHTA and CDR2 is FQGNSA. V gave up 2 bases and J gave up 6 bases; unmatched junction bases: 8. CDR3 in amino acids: CASSLHLAGGLNEQFF. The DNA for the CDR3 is TGTGCCAGCAGCTTACACTTGGCGGGAGGGCTCAATGAGCAGTTCTTC.

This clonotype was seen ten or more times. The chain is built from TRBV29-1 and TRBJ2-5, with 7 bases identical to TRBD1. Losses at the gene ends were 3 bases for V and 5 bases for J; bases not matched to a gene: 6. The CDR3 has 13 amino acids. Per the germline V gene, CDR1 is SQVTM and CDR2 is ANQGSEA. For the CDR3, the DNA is TGCAGCGTTGAGGGACAGCCGGGGGAGACCCAGTACTTC. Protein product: CSVEGQPGETQYF.

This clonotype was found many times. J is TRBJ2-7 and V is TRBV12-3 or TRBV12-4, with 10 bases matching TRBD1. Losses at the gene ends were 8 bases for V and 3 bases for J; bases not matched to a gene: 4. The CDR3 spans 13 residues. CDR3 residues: CASGTGVNYEQYF. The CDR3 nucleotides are TGTGCCAGCGGGACAGGGGTAAACTACGAGCAGTACTTC.

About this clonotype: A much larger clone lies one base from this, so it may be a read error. The CDR3 loop reads CASSLTTGTYNEQFF. As DNA, the CDR3 is TGTGCCAGCAGCTTGACTACCGGAACCTACAATGAGCAGTTCTTC. The rearrangement uses TRBV7-3 and TRBJ2-1, with TRBD2 as a possible D gene (5 bases). Deletions cut 3 bases from V and 2 bases from J, with 11 bases between. CDR3 length: 15 amino acids. The germline V gene encodes CDR1 SGHTA and CDR2 FQGTGA.

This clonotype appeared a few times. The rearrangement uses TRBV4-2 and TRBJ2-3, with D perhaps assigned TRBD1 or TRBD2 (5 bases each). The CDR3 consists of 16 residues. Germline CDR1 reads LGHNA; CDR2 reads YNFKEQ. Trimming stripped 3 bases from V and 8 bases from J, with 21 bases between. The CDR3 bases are TGTGCCAGCAGCCACGCCACGGTGTCGGCTGGGGGTACGCAGTATTTT. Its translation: CASSHATVSAGGTQYF.

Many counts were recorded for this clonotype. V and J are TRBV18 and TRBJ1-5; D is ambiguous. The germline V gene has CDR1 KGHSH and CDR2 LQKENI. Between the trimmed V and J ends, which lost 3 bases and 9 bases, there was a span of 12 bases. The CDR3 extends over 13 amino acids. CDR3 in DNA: TGTGCCAGCTCACCCGAACTCGGCGGGCCCCAGCATTTT. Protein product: CASSPELGGPQHF.